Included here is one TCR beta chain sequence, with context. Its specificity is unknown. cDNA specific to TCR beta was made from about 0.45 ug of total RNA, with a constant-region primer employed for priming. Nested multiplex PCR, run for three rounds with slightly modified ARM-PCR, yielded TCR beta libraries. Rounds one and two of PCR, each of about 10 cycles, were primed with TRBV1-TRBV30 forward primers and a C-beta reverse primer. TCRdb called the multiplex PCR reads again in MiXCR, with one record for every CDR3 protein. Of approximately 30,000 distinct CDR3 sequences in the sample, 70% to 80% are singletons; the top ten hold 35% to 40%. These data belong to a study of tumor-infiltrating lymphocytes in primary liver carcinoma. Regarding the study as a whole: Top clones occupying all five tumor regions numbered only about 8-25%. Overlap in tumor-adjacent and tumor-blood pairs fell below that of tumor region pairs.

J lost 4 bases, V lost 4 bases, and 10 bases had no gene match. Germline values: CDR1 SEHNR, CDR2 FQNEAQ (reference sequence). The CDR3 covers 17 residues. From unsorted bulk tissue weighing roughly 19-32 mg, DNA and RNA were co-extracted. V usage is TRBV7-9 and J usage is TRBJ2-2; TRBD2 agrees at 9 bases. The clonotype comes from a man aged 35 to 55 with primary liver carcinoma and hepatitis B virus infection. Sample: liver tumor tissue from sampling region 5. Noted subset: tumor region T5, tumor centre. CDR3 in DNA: TGTGCCAGCAGCTCAGCGGGAGGTGGCTCTAGCACCGGGGAGCTGTTTTTT. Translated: CASSSAGGGSSTGELFF.